One sample yielded the 13 T cell receptor beta chains listed below, sequenced in a study of CD8 T cells in ankylosing spondylitis. Via MiXCR, TCRdb re-called the 5' RACE reads, giving one row per CDR3 protein. The data show fewer than 350,000 distinct CDR3 sequences, approximately 10% seen once. The sequenced material came from blood, either unsorted or a sorted T cell fraction (not recorded which). These TCRs come from a female donor with ankylosing spondylitis or in good health (not recorded which).

This clonotype came up many times. J is TRBJ2-7 and V is TRBV5-1; weak D call: TRBD2 (6 bases). Germline CDR1 is SGHRS and CDR2 is YFSETQ. CDR3 length: 16 residues. Trimming took 0 bases from V and 3 from J, leaving 16 bases between them. The CDR3 bases are TGCGCCAGCAGCTTGGACGAGCGTAGCGGTTACTACGAGCAGTACTTC. Translated, it gives CASSLDERSGYYEQYF.

In this sample, this clonotype turned up many times. V is TRBV7-9 and J is TRBJ1-1, with unresolved D. Germline-derived CDR1 and CDR2 are SEHNR and FQNEAQ (reference sequence). V lost 3 bases, J lost 8 bases, and 16 bases lay in between. The CDR3 is made up of 14 amino acids. CDR3 DNA sequence: TGTGCCAGCAGCTTCGAACAGAGAGGGAGGGAAGCTTTCTTT. Translating it yields CASSFEQRGREAFF.

V and J are TRBV7-9 and TRBJ2-7, with 9 bases matching TRBD2. Germline assignment: CDR1 SEHNR and CDR2 FQNEAQ (reference sequence). This CDR3 has 14 residues. V lost 3 bases, J lost 5 bases, and 5 bases stayed unmatched. The CDR3 bases are TGTGCCAGCAGCTTCAGAGTAGCGGGAGACGAGCAGTACTTC. It translates to CASSFRVAGDEQYF.

This clonotype has ten or more counts. J is TRBJ2-1 and V is TRBV7-9; D gene unclear. CDR3 size: 17 residues. V dropped 6 bases and J dropped 8 bases, with 26 bases sitting between them. Germline CDR1 reads SEHNR; CDR2 reads FQNEAQ (reference sequence). The CDR3 here is CASSHQLGPYTPHEQFF. DNA for the CDR3: TGTGCCAGCAGTCATCAATTAGGGCCCTACACTCCCCATGAGCAGTTCTTC.

This clonotype was detected only a few times. CDR3 in DNA: TGTGCCAGCAGCCTCCTGAGCGGGAGGTCCTACGAGCAGTACTTC. Translated: CASSLLSGRSYEQYF. This rearrangement joins TRBV3-1 to TRBJ2-7; 9 bases map to TRBD2. The CDR3 is 15 amino acids. CDR1 is LGHDT and CDR2 is YNNKEL in the germline V gene (reference sequence). V shed 4 bases, J shed 1 base, and the junction held 5 bases outside the gene matches.

The table lists this clonotype with many counts. V is TRBV20-1 and J is TRBJ2-3; the D gene is possibly TRBD2 (5 bases). The V end was cut by 8 bases, the J end by 0 bases, with 12 bases between. The CDR3 has 13 residues. The germline V gene has CDR1 DFQATT and CDR2 SNEGSKA (reference sequence). CDR3 bases: TGCAGTCCTATGAGGGCTAGCACAGATACGCAGTATTTT. This codes for CSPMRASTDTQYF.

This clonotype occurred a few times. The genes are TRBV12-3 or TRBV12-4 and TRBJ2-2; 8 bases map to TRBD2. Trimming took 2 bases from V and 4 from J; bases not matched to a gene: 3. The CDR3 extends over 15 amino acids. CDR3 loop: CASSLRGGRTGELFF. The CDR3 DNA follows: TGTGCCAGCAGTTTACGCGGGGGGCGCACCGGGGAGCTGTTTTTT.

A few counts support this clonotype. This chain joins TRBV5-1 and TRBJ2-5; 7 bases align to TRBD1. The J segment lost 7 bases and the V segment lost 6 bases, leaving 12 bases of the junction unmatched. This CDR3 is built from 14 residues. Germline assignment: CDR1 SGHRS and CDR2 YFSETQ. CDR3 protein: CASIGGQPDGTQYF. The CDR3 coding sequence is TGCGCCAGCATTGGGGGACAGCCTGATGGGACCCAGTACTTC.

This clonotype was recorded many times. The chain has TRBV5-1 and TRBJ1-1; D is perhaps TRBD1 (6 bases). V was pared by 5 bases and J by 3 bases, with 14 bases between. CDR1 is SGHRS, CDR2 YFSETQ, per germline. CDR3 length: 14 amino acids. The DNA for the CDR3 is TGCGCCAGCAGACGGACAGACCAGGACACTGAAGCTTTCTTT. Protein sequence: CASRRTDQDTEAFF. Combining the CDR3 with reference TRBV5-1 and TRBJ1-1 gives the whole variable domain KAGVTQTPRYLIKTRGQQVTLSCSPISGHRSVSWYQQTPGQGLQFLFEYFSETQRNKGNFPGRFSGRQFSNSRSEMNVSTLELGDSALYLCASRRTDQDTEAFFGQGTRLTVV.

The gene calls are TRBV28 and TRBJ2-5; the D call may be TRBD1 or TRBD2 (6 bases each). This CDR3 has 12 amino acids. Trimming cost V 8 bases and J 6 bases, with 13 bases left between them. In germline, CDR1 is MDHEN, CDR2 SYDVKM. The CDR3 reads CASVGGLKTQYF. CDR3 nucleotide sequence: TGTGCCAGCGTGGGGGGCTTGAAGACCCAGTACTTC.

This clonotype has at least ten counts. J is TRBJ1-1 and V is TRBV12-3 or TRBV12-4, with TRBD1 matching over 8 bases. The CDR3 runs to 14 residues. The V segment lost 5 bases and the J segment 1 base; nucleotides outside the gene matches: 3. CDR3 protein: CASSIDRGNTEAFF. DNA of the CDR3: TGTGCCAGCAGTATCGACAGGGGGAACACTGAAGCTTTCTTT.

This clonotype has ten or more counts. The V gene is TRBV5-5, the J gene TRBJ2-7, with D unclear. Trimming removed 4 bases from V and 3 bases from J, with 11 bases in between. The CDR3 is 13 residues long. Germline V gene lookup returns CDR1 SGHKS and CDR2 YYEKEE (reference sequence). The CDR3: CASSPLTGYEQYF. Here the CDR3 DNA reads TGTGCCAGCAGCCCCTTGACTGGCTACGAGCAGTACTTC.

This clonotype was seen more than once but under ten times. The V and J genes are TRBV20-1 and TRBJ2-1, with 12 bases lining up with TRBD2. After removal of 1 base from V and 4 bases from J, the junction contained 2 bases not matched to a gene. CDR3 length: 15 amino acids. Germline V gene sequence: CDR1 DFQATT, CDR2 SNEGSKA (reference sequence). CDR3 in amino acids: CSARGTSGVYNEQFF. The CDR3 region has the DNA TGCAGTGCTAGAGGGACTAGCGGGGTATACAATGAGCAGTTCTTC.